One sample yielded the 8 T cell receptor beta chains listed below, sequenced in a study of cytomegalovirus exposure and HLA in healthy donors. The PCR made use of 60 Vbeta and 13 Jbeta primers. This table comes from immunoSEQ multiplex PCR, and its TCRdb copy is limited to in-frame clones, with some not included. The repertoire holds about 130,000 clones, with about four fifths as singletons. Specimen: PBMCs. The source of these receptors is a woman aged 40 to 50 in good health and CMV-seropositive.

The chain links TRBV2 to TRBJ1-2, with D perhaps matching TRBD1 (6 bases). Germline CDR1 SNHLY, CDR2 FYNNEI. V was trimmed by 4 bases and J by 6 bases, leaving 15 bases between them. This CDR3 has 14 amino acids. The CDR3 here is CASSGRTDFDGYTF. CDR3 nucleotide sequence: TGTGCCAGCAGTGGTCGGACAGATTTTGATGGCTACACCTTC.

Regarding this clone: A junction end diverges from the germline sequence, so it may reflect a read error. This sequence joins TRBV7-7 and TRBJ2-1; 13 nucleotides agree with TRBD2. The CDR3 totals 18 residues. Germline-derived CDR1 and CDR2 are SSHAT and FNYEAQ (reference sequence). As DNA, the CDR3 is TGTGCTAGCAGCCAAGGCCCCCCGGGACTAGCGGGAAGTGGAGGGCAGTTCTTC. This encodes CASSQGPPGLAGSGGQFF.

This clone is a singleton in its sample. This sequence joins TRBV4-2 and TRBJ2-1, with 9 bases fitting TRBD2. The CDR3 has 16 residues. Germline V gene sequence: CDR1 LGHNA, CDR2 YNFKEQ. V lost 1 base, J lost 5 bases, and 6 bases stayed unmatched. CDR3 coding DNA: TGTGCCAGCAGCCAAGGTGCTAGCGGGGTCAACAATGAGCAGTTCTTC. Translating gives CASSQGASGVNNEQFF.

This sequence joins TRBV27 and TRBJ1-5; TRBD1 aligns across 7 bases. This CDR3 is built from 14 residues. Looked up from germline, CDR1 is MNHEY and CDR2 is SMNVEV (reference sequence). Trimming took 4 bases from V and 7 from J; bases not matched to a gene: 7. The CDR3 region is CASSSTGFGQPQHF. CDR3 sequence (DNA): TGTGCCAGCAGTTCGACAGGGTTTGGCCAGCCCCAGCATTTT.

This chain joins TRBV6-6 and TRBJ2-7; the D gene is possibly TRBD2 (6 bases). Germline V lookup: CDR1 MNHNY, CDR2 SVGAGI (reference sequence). V was cut by 1 base and J by 6 bases, with 10 bases left in between. This CDR3 is 13 amino acids long. CDR3 nucleotides: TGTGCCAGCAGTTACTATGAGGGAGGCGAGCAGTACTTC. It codes for CASSYYEGGEQYF.

The chain joins TRBV9 to TRBJ2-6; no clear D gene. The V end lost 1 base, the J end lost 4 bases, and 6 bases lay between the germline ends. The germline CDR1 and CDR2 sequences are SGDLS and YYNGEE. This CDR3 is 14 amino acids long. The CDR3 protein is CASSVLSGANVLTF. CDR3 nucleotide sequence: TGTGCCAGCAGCGTATTGTCGGGGGCCAACGTCCTGACTTTC.

The chain is built from TRBV6-5 and TRBJ2-5; TRBD2 might be the D (5 bases). V was clipped by 5 bases and J by 5 bases, with 12 bases between them. The germline V gene has CDR1 MNHEY and CDR2 SVGAGI. The CDR3 contains 13 residues. CDR3 DNA: TGTGCCAGCAGTCGGGGTGGCCCGGAGACCCAGTACTTC. As protein: CASSRGGPETQYF.

This clone was found once. The J gene is TRBJ2-3, the V gene TRBV7-9, with D maybe TRBD2 (5 bases). The germline gives CDR1 SEHNR, CDR2 FQNEAQ (reference sequence). V lost 5 bases, J lost 4 bases, and 13 bases lay in between. The CDR3 is 14 residues long. This CDR3 is CASSPERRSDTQYF. In DNA, the CDR3 is TGTGCCAGCAGCCCCGAGAGGAGGTCAGATACGCAGTATTTT.